These 6 T cell receptor beta chains originate from one sample sequenced in a study of beta chain features in type 1 diabetes. General study points: Type 1 diabetes patients had TCRB CDR3s that were shorter (moderately but significantly so) in all four CD4+ subsets.

Their target antigens are unknown. Reverse transcribing all isolated RNA meant expressed TCRB transcripts were sequenced. Method: immunoSEQ multiplex PCR; TCRdb's copy keeps in-frame clones and lacks some. This table has approximately 730,000 clones, around an eighth appearing once. Sample: naive CD4+ T cells from blood. These receptors all stem from a man between 18 and 29 years old with type 1 diabetes.

This clone was counted only a few times. The chain couples TRBV27 to TRBJ2-7; D is tentatively TRBD1 or TRBD2 (5 bases each). The CDR3 covers 15 residues. CDR1 is MNHEY, CDR2 SMNVEV, per germline (reference sequence). Trimming removed 3 bases at V and 4 bases at J, with 16 bases between. This chain's CDR3 is CASSLLGASTYEQYF. CDR3 bases: TGTGCCAGCAGTTTGCTCGGGGCTAGCACGTACGAGCAGTACTTC.

This clone turned up a few times. The V gene is TRBV10-3, the J gene TRBJ1-5, with 8 bases aligning to TRBD1. J was trimmed by 2 bases and V by 3 bases; bases with no gene match: 12. This CDR3 comprises 18 residues. The V gene's germline CDR1 is ENHRY and CDR2 SYGVKD. CDR3 nucleotide sequence: TGTGCCATCAGTGAACAACAGGGGGTAGGGGTCGGCAATCAGCCCCAGCATTTT. Encoded protein: CAISEQQGVGVGNQPQHF.

This clone was detected only a few times. The genes are TRBV9 and TRBJ2-3; D call uncertain. The CDR3 spans 16 residues. V lost 0 bases and J lost 2, with 13 bases in between. CDR1 and CDR2 (germline): SGDLS, YYNGEE. The CDR3 DNA reads as TGTGCCAGCAGCGTAGGGGTGGGTGATTACACAGATACGCAGTATTTT. This sequence encodes CASSVGVGDYTDTQYF.

The V call is TRBV30, the J call TRBJ1-5; weak D call: TRBD1 (5 bases). Germline CDR1 and CDR2: GTSNPN and SVGIG (reference sequence). V gave up 8 bases and J gave up 3 bases, with 14 bases separating them. The CDR3 sequence is 13 residues long. The CDR3 region is CAGGKGPNQPQHF. The CDR3 bases are TGTGCCGGGGGTAAGGGTCCCAATCAGCCCCAGCATTTT.

The V gene is TRBV30, the J gene TRBJ2-5; no definite D call. The CDR3 consists of 15 residues. Germline V gene data show CDR1 as GTSNPN and CDR2 as SVGIG (reference sequence). V was trimmed by 0 bases and J by 0 bases, leaving 11 bases between them. DNA for the CDR3: TGTGCCTGGAGTGTACTCGGTCAGTACCAAGAGACCCAGTACTTC. This sequence encodes CAWSVLGQYQETQYF.

This chain's CDR3 is CASSPSRQGGYEQYF. CDR3 nucleotide sequence: TGCGCCAGCAGCCCCTCTAGACAAGGAGGGTACGAGCAGTACTTC. The V call is TRBV4-1, the J call TRBJ2-7, with D perhaps TRBD2 (6 bases). Trimming cost V 4 bases and J 4 bases, with 17 bases left between them. The CDR3 length is 15 residues. The germline CDR1 and CDR2 sequences are MGHRA and YSYEKL.